This T cell receptor beta chain stems from a study of early T cells in non-severe SARS-CoV-2 infection. Across the study: With bulk RNA from unsorted whole blood as input, sequencing yielded unpaired chains. Findings and caveats of the study: Matching results from VDJdb favored anti-spike CD8 responses, leaving private and CD4 specificities undetected.

Trimming at V came to 1 base and at J to 5 bases, leaving 7 bases not matched to a gene. CDR1 is SGHKS and CDR2 is YYEKEE in the germline V gene (reference sequence). CDR3 length: 15 residues. This clonotype occurred a few times. Its target is not known. TCRdb processed the 5' RACE reads anew with MiXCR; each CDR3 protein has one entry. The sample has about 77,000 distinct CDR3 sequences, more than 4% seen once. This sequence was found in an adult who was a healthcare worker with PCR-confirmed SARS-CoV-2 infection or an uninfected control (not recorded which). The gene calls are TRBV5-5 and TRBJ1-1; 8 bases are shared with TRBD1. This specimen consisted of whole blood, obtained at baseline. The CDR3 region has the DNA TGTGCCAGCAGCTTGACGACAGGGGCAGGGACTGAAGCTTTCTTT. It yields the protein CASSLTTGAGTEAFF.